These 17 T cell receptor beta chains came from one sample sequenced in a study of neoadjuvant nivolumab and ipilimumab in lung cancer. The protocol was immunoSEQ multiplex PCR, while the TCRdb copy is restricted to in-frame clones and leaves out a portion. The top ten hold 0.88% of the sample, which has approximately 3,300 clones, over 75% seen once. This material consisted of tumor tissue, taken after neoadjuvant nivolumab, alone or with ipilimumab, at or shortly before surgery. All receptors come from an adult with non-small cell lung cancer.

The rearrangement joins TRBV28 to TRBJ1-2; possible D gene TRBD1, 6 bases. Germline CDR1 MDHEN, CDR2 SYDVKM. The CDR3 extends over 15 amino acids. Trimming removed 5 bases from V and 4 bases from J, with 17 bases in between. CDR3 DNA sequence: TGTGCCAGCAGTCCCCGGGGGGAGGGGGGCTATGGCTACACCTTC. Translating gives CASSPRGEGGYGYTF.

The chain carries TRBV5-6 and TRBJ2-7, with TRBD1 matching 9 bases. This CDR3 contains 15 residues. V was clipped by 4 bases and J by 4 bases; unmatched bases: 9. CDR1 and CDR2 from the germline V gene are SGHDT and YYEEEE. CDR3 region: CASSITGGTLYEQYF. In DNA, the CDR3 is TGTGCCAGCAGCATTACAGGGGGCACGTTATACGAGCAGTACTTC.

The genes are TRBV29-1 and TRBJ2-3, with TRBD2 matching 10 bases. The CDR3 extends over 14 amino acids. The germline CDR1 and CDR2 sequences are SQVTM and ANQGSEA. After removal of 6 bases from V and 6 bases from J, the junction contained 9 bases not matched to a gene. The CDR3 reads CSVGIAGGVDTQYF. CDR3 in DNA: TGCAGCGTGGGGATAGCGGGAGGTGTGGATACGCAGTATTTT.

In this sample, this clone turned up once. CDR3 in DNA: TGTGCCAGCTCACCAGCGCCGCGAAATCAGCCCCAGCATTTT. This gives the protein CASSPAPRNQPQHF. The J gene is TRBJ1-5, the V gene TRBV18; no definite D call. Trimming pared 2 bases from V and 4 bases from J, leaving 9 bases between. The germline gives CDR1 KGHSH, CDR2 LQKENI. This CDR3 has 14 residues.

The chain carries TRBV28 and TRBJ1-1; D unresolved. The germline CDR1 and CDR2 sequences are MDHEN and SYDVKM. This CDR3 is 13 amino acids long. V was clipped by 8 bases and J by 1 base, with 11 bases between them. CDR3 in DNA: TGTGCCAGCCGCAAGAGACAGAACACTGAAGCTTTCTTT. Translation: CASRKRQNTEAFF. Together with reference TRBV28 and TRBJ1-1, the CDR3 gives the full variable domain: DVKVTQSSRYLVKRTGEKVFLECVQDMDHENMFWYRQDPGLGLRLIYFSYDVKMKEKGDIPEGYSVSREKKERFSLILESASTNQTSMYLCASRKRQNTEAFFGQGTRLTVV.

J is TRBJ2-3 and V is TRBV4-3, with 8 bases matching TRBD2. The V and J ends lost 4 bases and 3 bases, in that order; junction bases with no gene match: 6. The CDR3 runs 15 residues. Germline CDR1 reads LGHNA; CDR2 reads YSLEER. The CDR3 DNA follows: TGCGCCAGCAGCCTCCAGAGCGGGAGAACAGATACGCAGTATTTT. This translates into CASSLQSGRTDTQYF.

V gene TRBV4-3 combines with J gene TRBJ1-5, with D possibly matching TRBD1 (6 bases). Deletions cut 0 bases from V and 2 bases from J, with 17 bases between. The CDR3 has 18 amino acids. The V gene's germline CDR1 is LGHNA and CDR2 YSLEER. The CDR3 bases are TGCGCCAGCAGCCAAGACGTTAGCAGGGGTACGGGCAATCAGCCCCAGCATTTT. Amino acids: CASSQDVSRGTGNQPQHF.

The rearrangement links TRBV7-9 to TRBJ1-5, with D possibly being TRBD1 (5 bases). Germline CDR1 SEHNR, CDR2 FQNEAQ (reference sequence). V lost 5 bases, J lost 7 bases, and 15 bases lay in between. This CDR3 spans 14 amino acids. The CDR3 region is CASSQNGWDQPQHF. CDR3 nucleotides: TGTGCCAGCAGCCAAAATGGCTGGGACCAGCCCCAGCATTTT.

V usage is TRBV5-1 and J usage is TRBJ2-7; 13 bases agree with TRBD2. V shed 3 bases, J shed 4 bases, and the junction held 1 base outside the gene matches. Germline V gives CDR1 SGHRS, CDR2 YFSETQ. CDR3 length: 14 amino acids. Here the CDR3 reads CASSWTSGSYEQYF. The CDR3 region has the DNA TGCGCCAGCAGCTGGACTAGCGGGAGTTACGAGCAGTACTTC.

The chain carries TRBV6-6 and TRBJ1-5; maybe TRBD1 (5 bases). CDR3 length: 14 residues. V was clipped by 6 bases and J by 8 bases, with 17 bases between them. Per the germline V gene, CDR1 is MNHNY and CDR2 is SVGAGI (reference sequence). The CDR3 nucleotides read TGTGCCAGCAGACTGGGACCAGAAAGGGAGCCCCAGCATTTT. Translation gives CASRLGPEREPQHF.

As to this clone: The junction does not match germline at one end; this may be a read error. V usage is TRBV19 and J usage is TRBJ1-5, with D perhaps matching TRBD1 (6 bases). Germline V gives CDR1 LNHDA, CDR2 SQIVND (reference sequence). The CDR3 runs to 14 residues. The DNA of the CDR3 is TGTGCCAGCAGTACAGGGAAGAAGAATCAGCCCCAGCATTTT. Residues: CASSTGKKNQPQHF. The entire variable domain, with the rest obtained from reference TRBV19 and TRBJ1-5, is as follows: DGGITQSPKYLFRKEGQNVTLSCEQNLNHDAMYWYRQDPGQGLRLIYYSQIVNDFQKGDIAEGYSVSREKKESFPLTVTSAQKNPTAFYLCASSTGKKNQPQHFGDGTRLSIL.

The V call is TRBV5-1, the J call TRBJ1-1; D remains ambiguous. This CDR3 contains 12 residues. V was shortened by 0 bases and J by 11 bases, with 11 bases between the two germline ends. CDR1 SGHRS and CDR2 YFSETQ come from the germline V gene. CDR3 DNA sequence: TGCGCCAGCAGCTTGGAAGGAACCGGGGCTTTCTTT. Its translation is CASSLEGTGAFF. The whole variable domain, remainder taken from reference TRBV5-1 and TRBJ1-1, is KAGVTQTPRYLIKTRGQQVTLSCSPISGHRSVSWYQQTPGQGLQFLFEYFSETQRNKGNFPGRFSGRQFSNSRSEMNVSTLELGDSALYLCASSLEGTGAFFGQGTRLTVV.

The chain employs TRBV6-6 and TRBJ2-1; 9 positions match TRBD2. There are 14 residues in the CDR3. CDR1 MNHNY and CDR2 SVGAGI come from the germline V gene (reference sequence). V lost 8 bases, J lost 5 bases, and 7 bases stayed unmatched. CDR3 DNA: TGTGCCAGCGAGCTTAGCGGGGGCAACAATGAGCAGTTCTTC. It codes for CASELSGGNNEQFF.

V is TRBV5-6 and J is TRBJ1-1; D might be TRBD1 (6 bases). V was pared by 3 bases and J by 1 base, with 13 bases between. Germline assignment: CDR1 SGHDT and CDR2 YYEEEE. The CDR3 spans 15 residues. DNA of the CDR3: TGTGCCAGCAGCTGGGGTACAGGGTGGAACACTGAAGCTTTCTTT. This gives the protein CASSWGTGWNTEAFF.

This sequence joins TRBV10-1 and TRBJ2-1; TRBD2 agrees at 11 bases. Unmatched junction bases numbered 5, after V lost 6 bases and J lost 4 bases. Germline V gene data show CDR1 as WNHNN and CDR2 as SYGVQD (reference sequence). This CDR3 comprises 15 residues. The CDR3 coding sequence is TGCGCCAGCAGCCCTGGGACTAGCGGTTACAATGAGCAGTTCTTC. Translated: CASSPGTSGYNEQFF.

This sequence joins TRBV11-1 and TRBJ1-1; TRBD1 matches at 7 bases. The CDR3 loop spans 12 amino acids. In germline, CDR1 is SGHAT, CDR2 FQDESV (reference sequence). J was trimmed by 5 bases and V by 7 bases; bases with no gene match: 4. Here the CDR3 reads CASMGQFTEAFF. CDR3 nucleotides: TGTGCCAGCATGGGACAGTTTACTGAAGCTTTCTTT.

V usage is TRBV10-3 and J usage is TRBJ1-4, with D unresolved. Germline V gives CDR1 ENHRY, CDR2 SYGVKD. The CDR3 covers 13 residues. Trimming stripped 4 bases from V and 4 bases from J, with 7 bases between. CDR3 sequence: CAISVVVNEKLFF. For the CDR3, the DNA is TGTGCCATCAGTGTCGTGGTTAATGAAAAACTGTTTTTT.